This TCR beta chain derives from a study of response to subunit inactivated influenza vaccine. TCRdb passed the RT-PCR reads through MiXCR, listing each CDR3 protein once. The data hold approximately 500,000 distinct CDR3 sequences, with roughly 13% observed a single time. From germline, CDR1 is SQVTM and CDR2 ANQGSEA. The germline V and J ends were trimmed by 4 bases and 7 bases, with 15 bases remaining between them. The CDR3 extends over 13 amino acids. General study points: Authors suggested that a seasonal influenza vaccination recruits few new T cells each time.

This clonotype was detected only a few times. No antigen is known for it. Sequenced material: PBMCs from blood, taken 45 days after vaccination. This TCR was recovered from a man in his fifties who received an inactivated influenza vaccine. The rearrangement joins TRBV29-1 to TRBJ2-3; D unclear. CDR3 DNA sequence: TGCAGCGTTGTACGCGAGATGGGCAATACGCAGTATTTT. Protein: CSVVREMGNTQYF.